The 19 T cell receptor beta chains reported below all come from one sample, sequenced in a study of blood T cell repertoires in COVID-19. Only in-frame clones appear in the TCRdb table, and some are missing; sequencing was by immunoSEQ multiplex PCR. This table holds 400,000 to 550,000 clones, about 89% found once. The sequenced sample consisted of peripheral blood. These receptors originate from a woman under 40 with acute or convalescent COVID-19.

The V and J genes are TRBV6-1 and TRBJ1-5; D is unresolved. Between the trimmed V and J ends, which lost 2 bases and 1 base, there was a span of 6 bases. The V gene's germline CDR1 is MNHNS and CDR2 SASEGT. CDR3 length equals 14 residues. Here the CDR3 reads CASSERWSNQPQHF. DNA for the CDR3: TGTGCCAGCAGTGAACGGTGGAGCAATCAGCCCCAGCATTTT.

This chain uses TRBV7-7 with TRBJ2-2; 7 bases are shared with TRBD1. The J segment lost 5 bases and the V segment lost 5 bases, leaving 14 bases of the junction unmatched. The CDR3 covers 17 residues. The germline gives CDR1 SSHAT, CDR2 FNYEAQ (reference sequence). The CDR3 is CASSPELARGRTGELFF. The CDR3 bases are TGTGCCAGCAGCCCCGAGTTGGCGAGGGGGCGTACCGGGGAGCTGTTTTTT. Full variable domain (missing parts from reference TRBV7-7 and TRBJ2-2): GAGVSQSPRYKVTKRGQDVTLRCDPISSHATLYWYQQALGQGPEFLTYFNYEAQPDKSGLPSDRFSAERPEGSISTLTIQRTEQRDSAMYRCASSPELARGRTGELFFGEGSRLTVL.

The chain employs TRBV5-1 and TRBJ1-4; the match to TRBD1 covers 12 bases. Germline CDR1 is SGHRS and CDR2 is YFSETQ. The CDR3 has 14 amino acids. V was clipped by 4 bases and J by 8 bases; unmatched bases: 3. CDR3 coding DNA: TGCGCCAGCAGCATCGGGACAGGGGGCGAAAAACTGTTTTTT. Translating gives CASSIGTGGEKLFF. Drawing the rest from reference TRBV5-1 and TRBJ1-4, the complete variable domain is KAGVTQTPRYLIKTRGQQVTLSCSPISGHRSVSWYQQTPGQGLQFLFEYFSETQRNKGNFPGRFSGRQFSNSRSEMNVSTLELGDSALYLCASSIGTGGEKLFFGSGTQLSVL.

V is TRBV3-1 (or the pseudogene TRBV3-2) and J is TRBJ2-2; 9 positions agree with TRBD1. V shed 5 bases and J 5 bases; nucleotides not matched to a gene: 9. The CDR3 length is 16 residues. Germline V CDR1 and CDR2: LGHDT, YNNKEL (reference sequence). This CDR3 reads CASSIGTGIGTGELFF. As DNA, the CDR3 is TGTGCCAGCAGCATTGGGACAGGGATAGGGACCGGGGAGCTGTTTTTT.

V gene TRBV3-1 (or the pseudogene TRBV3-2) combines with J gene TRBJ2-7; tentative D call: TRBD2 (6 bases). CDR3 length equals 16 residues. Looked up from germline, CDR1 is LGHDT and CDR2 is YNNKEL (reference sequence). Trimming cost V 6 bases and J 0 bases, with 18 bases left between them. The CDR3 reads CASSTHGGGISYEQYF. The CDR3 DNA reads as TGTGCCAGCAGTACTCACGGCGGCGGGATCTCCTACGAGCAGTACTTC.

V is TRBV7-8 and J is TRBJ1-3; D gene ambiguous. V shed 2 bases and J shed 1 base, with 12 bases lying between them. The germline V gene has CDR1 SGHVS and CDR2 FQNEAQ. CDR3 size: 16 residues. The CDR3 protein is CASSLSRLLSGNTIYF. The DNA for the CDR3 is TGTGCCAGCAGCTTATCGCGCCTCCTATCTGGAAACACCATATATTTT. The full variable domain, in which reference TRBV7-8 and TRBJ1-3 provide the parts outside the CDR3, is GAGVSQSPRYKVAKRGQDVALRCDPISGHVSLFWYQQALGQGPEFLTYFQNEAQLDKSGLPSDRFFAERPEGSVSTLKIQRTQQEDSAVYLCASSLSRLLSGNTIYFGEGSWLTVV.

The chain couples TRBV9 to TRBJ1-1; D remains ambiguous. V lost 4 bases to trimming and J lost 7 bases, with 17 bases between them. The germline V gene has CDR1 SGDLS and CDR2 YYNGEE. The CDR3 sequence is 14 residues long. CDR3 region: CASSPSGQRVEAFF. The CDR3 region has the DNA TGTGCCAGCAGCCCCAGCGGCCAGAGGGTTGAAGCTTTCTTT.

The rearrangement joins TRBV24-1 to TRBJ1-6; tentatively, D is TRBD1 (6 bases). The CDR3 spans 14 residues. Germline V gene sequence: CDR1 KGHDR, CDR2 SFDVKD. V lost 4 bases and J lost 4, with 7 bases in between. DNA of the CDR3: TGTGCCACCAGTGAAGGGGGTTATAATTCACCCCTCCACTTT. Protein sequence: CATSEGGYNSPLHF.

This clone has only a few counts. V is TRBV5-5 and J is TRBJ1-6; tentatively, D is TRBD1 (6 bases). The germline V gene has CDR1 SGHKS and CDR2 YYEKEE (reference sequence). Between the trimmed V and J ends, which lost 0 bases and 4 bases, there was a span of 14 bases. The CDR3 is 17 residues long. The CDR3 sequence: CASSLDPHQGYNSPLHF. CDR3 nucleotides: TGTGCCAGCAGCTTGGACCCACATCAGGGGTATAATTCACCCCTCCACTTT.

The chain has TRBV5-4 and TRBJ1-1; 10 bases match TRBD1. CDR1 and CDR2 (germline): SGHNT, YYREEE (reference sequence). The CDR3 is 16 amino acids. Trimming cost V 4 bases and J 4 bases; bases outside gene matches: 10. CDR3 amino acids: CASSPSPGQGTTEAFF. The CDR3 nucleotides are TGTGCCAGCAGCCCAAGCCCGGGACAGGGGACCACTGAAGCTTTCTTT.

The rearrangement uses TRBV9 and TRBJ2-3; the D gene is possibly TRBD2 (5 bases). Germline assignment: CDR1 SGDLS and CDR2 YYNGEE. This CDR3 is built from 15 residues. V was clipped by 0 bases and J by 6 bases, with 14 bases between them. CDR3 nucleotide sequence: TGTGCCAGCAGCGTAGATGTCGGCCGAGGGGATACGCAGTATTTT. It encodes CASSVDVGRGDTQYF.

This clone was seen a handful of times. The genes are TRBV2 and TRBJ1-1; a weak D match, TRBD1 (5 bases). Looked up from germline, CDR1 is SNHLY and CDR2 is FYNNEI. Trimming took off 7 bases at V and 4 bases at J, with 16 bases between the two ends. The CDR3 is 14 amino acids. The DNA of the CDR3 is TGTGCCAGCATGCTCCAGGAGGGGAGCACTGAAGCTTTCTTT. Translated, it gives CASMLQEGSTEAFF.

This chain joins TRBV6-2 or TRBV6-3 and TRBJ2-5; possibly TRBD2 for D (5 bases). This CDR3 has 14 residues. Germline V gene data show CDR1 as MNHEY and CDR2 as SVGEGT. V dropped 0 bases and J dropped 7 bases, with 12 bases sitting between them. The CDR3 nucleotides are TGTGCCAGCAGTTACTCATCCGCTAGCACGACCCAGTACTTC. Encoded protein: CASSYSSASTTQYF.

V is TRBV11-2 and J is TRBJ1-4; D is unclear. Deletions cut 6 bases from V and 2 bases from J, with 13 bases between. CDR3 length: 15 amino acids. Germline V gene data show CDR1 as SGHAT and CDR2 as FQNNGV. The CDR3: CASRDLSPTNEKLFF. Here the CDR3 DNA reads TGTGCCAGCAGAGATCTCAGTCCCACTAATGAAAAACTGTTTTTT.

This clone was picked up one time. The chain is built from TRBV7-9 and TRBJ2-1; D gene ambiguous. Trimming took off 3 bases at V and 4 bases at J, with 7 bases between the two ends. Germline values: CDR1 SEHNR, CDR2 FQNEAQ (reference sequence). The length of the CDR3 is 13 residues. The CDR3 DNA follows: TGTGCCAGCAGCTTCGAGAAATACAATGAGCAGTTCTTC. This translates into CASSFEKYNEQFF.

The chain combines TRBV6-5 with TRBJ2-1; tentatively, D is TRBD2 (5 bases). The germline CDR1 and CDR2 sequences are MNHEY and SVGAGI. V lost 4 bases and J lost 0, with 10 bases in between. The CDR3 has 15 amino acids. The CDR3 loop reads CASSSRLSSYNEQFF. In DNA, the CDR3 is TGTGCCAGCAGTTCTAGACTAAGCTCCTACAATGAGCAGTTCTTC.

The chain has TRBV6-5 and TRBJ2-2; the D gene is possibly TRBD2 (6 bases). The CDR3 covers 12 residues. Trimming removed 8 bases from V and 5 bases from J, with 9 bases in between. The germline CDR1 and CDR2 sequences are MNHEY and SVGAGI. CDR3 protein: CASLGGTGELFF. DNA for the CDR3: TGTGCCAGCTTGGGGGGAACCGGGGAGCTGTTTTTT.

V gene TRBV13 combines with J gene TRBJ2-7; 11 bases agree with TRBD1. The CDR3 contains 15 residues. Per the germline V gene, CDR1 is PRHDT and CDR2 is FYEKMQ (reference sequence). The ends lost 5 bases at V and 3 bases at J; junction bases unmatched: 6. The CDR3 protein is CASSATGTGGYEQYF. CDR3 sequence (DNA): TGTGCCAGCAGCGCAACAGGGACAGGGGGCTACGAGCAGTACTTC.

This clone was detected only once. V gene TRBV10-3 combines with J gene TRBJ2-6; TRBD2 matches 13 bases. V lost 4 bases, J lost 2 bases, and 5 bases stayed unmatched. CDR3 length: 18 residues. The germline V gene has CDR1 ENHRY and CDR2 SYGVKD. DNA for the CDR3: TGTGCCATCAGTGCCACTAGCGGGGGGGCGGCTGGGGCCAACGTCCTGACTTTC. This codes for CAISATSGGAAGANVLTF.